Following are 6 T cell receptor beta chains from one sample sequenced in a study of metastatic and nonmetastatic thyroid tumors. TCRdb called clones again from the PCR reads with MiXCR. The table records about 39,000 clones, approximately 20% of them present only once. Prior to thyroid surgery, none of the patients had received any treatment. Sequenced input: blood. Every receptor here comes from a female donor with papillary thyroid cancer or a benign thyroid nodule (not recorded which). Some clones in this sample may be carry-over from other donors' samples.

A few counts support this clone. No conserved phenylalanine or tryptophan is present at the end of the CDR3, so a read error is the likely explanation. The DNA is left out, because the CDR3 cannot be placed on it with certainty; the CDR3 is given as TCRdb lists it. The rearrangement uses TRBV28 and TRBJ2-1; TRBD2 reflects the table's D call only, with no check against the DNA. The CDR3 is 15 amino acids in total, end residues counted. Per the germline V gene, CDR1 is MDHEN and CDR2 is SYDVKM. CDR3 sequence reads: CASSLWASGRIEKFL.

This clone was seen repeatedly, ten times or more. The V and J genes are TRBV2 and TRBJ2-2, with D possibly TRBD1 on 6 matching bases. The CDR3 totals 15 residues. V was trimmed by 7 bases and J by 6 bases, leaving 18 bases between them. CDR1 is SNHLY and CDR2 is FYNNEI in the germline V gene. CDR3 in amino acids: CASNGNRARAGELFF. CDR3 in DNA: TGTGCCAGCAACGGGAACAGGGCGAGGGCCGGGGAGCTGTTTTTT.

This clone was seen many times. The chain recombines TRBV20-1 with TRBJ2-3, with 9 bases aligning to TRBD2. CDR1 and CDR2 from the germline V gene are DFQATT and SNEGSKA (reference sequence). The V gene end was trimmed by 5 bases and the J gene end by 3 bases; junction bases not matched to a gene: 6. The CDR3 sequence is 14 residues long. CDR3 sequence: CSAVGLAGTDTQYF. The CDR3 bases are TGCAGTGCTGTGGGACTAGCAGGGACAGATACGCAGTATTTT.

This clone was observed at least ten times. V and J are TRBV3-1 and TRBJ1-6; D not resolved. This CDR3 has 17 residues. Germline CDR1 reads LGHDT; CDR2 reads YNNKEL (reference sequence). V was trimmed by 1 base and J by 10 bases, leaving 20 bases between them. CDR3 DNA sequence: TGTGCCAGCAGCCAAGCTAGCGGGAGCGGGTTCGGGTCACCCCTCCACTTT. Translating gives CASSQASGSGFGSPLHF.

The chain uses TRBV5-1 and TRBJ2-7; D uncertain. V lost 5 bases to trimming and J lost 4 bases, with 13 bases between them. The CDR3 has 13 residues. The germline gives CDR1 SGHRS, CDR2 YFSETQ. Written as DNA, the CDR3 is TGCGCCAGCAGGTTTGATCAGGTTTACGAGCAGTACTTC. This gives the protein CASRFDQVYEQYF.

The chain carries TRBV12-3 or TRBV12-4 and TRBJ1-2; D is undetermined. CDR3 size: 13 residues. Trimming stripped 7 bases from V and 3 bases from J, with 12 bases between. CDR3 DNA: TGTGCCAGCAAGCCGTGGACTGACTATGGCTACACCTTC. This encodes CASKPWTDYGYTF.